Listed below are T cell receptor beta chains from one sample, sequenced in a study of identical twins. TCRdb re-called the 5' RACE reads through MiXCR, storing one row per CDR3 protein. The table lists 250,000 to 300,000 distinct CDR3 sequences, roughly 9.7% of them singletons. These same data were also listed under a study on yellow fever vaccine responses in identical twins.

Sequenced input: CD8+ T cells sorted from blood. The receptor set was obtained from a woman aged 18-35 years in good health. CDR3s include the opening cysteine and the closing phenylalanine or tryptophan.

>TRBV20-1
CSAREIAGETYNEQFF
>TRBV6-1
CASSPQVPGGDTQYF
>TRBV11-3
CASSSRQPPNYGYTF
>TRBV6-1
CASSPGQGISEQFF
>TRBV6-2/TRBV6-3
CASSTRETDTQYF
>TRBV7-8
CASSLVGLAGANYNEQFF
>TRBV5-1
CASSPRQGYNEQFF
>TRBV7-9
CASSLDPGEDPSYEQYF
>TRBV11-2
CASSLESWASLKGTGELFF
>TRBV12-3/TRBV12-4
CASSLGGTTANYGYTF
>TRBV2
CASSGTVGGETQYF
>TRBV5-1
CASSNPGGAYEQYF
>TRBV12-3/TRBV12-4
CASSTPGHPNTEAFF
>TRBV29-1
CSVLIALINEQFF
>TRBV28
CASSLLTGNYGYTF
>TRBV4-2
CASSQQDRVAGELFF
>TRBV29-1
CSVVTGTGDTQYF
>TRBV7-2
CASSRVGSGYEQYF
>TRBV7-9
CASSFRDGSYNEQFF
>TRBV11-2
CASNKGLAGEREQYF
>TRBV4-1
CASSQGGAGEQYF
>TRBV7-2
CASSLDLVDEQYF
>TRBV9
CASSRRYQTAELFF
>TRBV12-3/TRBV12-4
CASRLYIGSADTEAFF
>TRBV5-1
CASSVTSGDYNEQFF
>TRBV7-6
CASSPDGGLYGYTF
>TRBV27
CASSLLATYEQYF
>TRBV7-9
CASSTTQDFTDTQYF
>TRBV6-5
CASSYSEYYEQYF
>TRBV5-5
CASSLVVDEQYF
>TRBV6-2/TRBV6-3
CASRLADSYEQYF
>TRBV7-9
CASSPRGLSGNTIYF
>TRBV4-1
CASSQQGLEGGYTF
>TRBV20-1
CSAGGQGESYEQYF
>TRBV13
CASTSPGTNFDEQYF
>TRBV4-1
CASSQEPEQALGYEQYF
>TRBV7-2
CASSITSGGGPDTQYF
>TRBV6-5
CASSYSGLRYGYTF
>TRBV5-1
CASSSEGPGELFF
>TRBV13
CASSFRENYEQYF
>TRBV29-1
CSAIHRGPAEAFF
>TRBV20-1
CSAPLVRSYEQYF
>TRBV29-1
CSVEDRIRGIDEQYF
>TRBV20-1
CNASLGMAYEQYF
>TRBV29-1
CSVEGDAPEAFF
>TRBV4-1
CASSQLSGAGQETQYF
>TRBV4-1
CASSREGWGYYNEQFF
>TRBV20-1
CSASGQDHQPQHF
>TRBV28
CASSLGRHYSNQPQHF
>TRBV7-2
CASSNTLAGYNEQFF